The rows below give T cell receptor beta chains drawn from one sample of a study of control samples from healthy donors and cancer patients. The protocol was immunoSEQ multiplex PCR, while the TCRdb copy is restricted to in-frame clones and leaves out a portion. The sample's table shows roughly 190,000 clones. Material: blood. These receptors came from a young woman in good health. The conserved cysteine and the conserved F or W are not part of the CDR3 here. The D gene is left open where the match is weak.

j_call | cdr3_length | d_call | v_call | cdr3_aa
TRBJ1-3 | 13 | . | TRBV7-2 | ASSLAGDSRNTIY
TRBJ1-6 | 12 | . | TRBV27 | ASSEGGEGSPLH
TRBJ2-2 | 12 | TRBD2 | TRBV7-3 | ASSRSGGPGELF
TRBJ1-3 | 14 | TRBD1 | TRBV19 | ASRPGTGGRGNTIY
TRBJ1-1 | 11 | . | TRBV30 | AWNHRTNTEAF
TRBJ1-5 | 12 | . | TRBV19 | ASSIGSGYQPQH
TRBJ2-7 | 11 | . | TRBV12-3/TRBV12-4 | ASSWGLSYEQY
TRBJ1-6 | 12 | . | TRBV6-5 | ASSVQGERSPLH
TRBJ2-1 | 13 | . | TRBV19 | ASSLSGWTRFEQF
TRBJ2-1 | 9 | . | TRBV19 | ASSTDNEQF
TRBJ1-6 | 12 | . | TRBV28 | ASSLWAGSSPLH
TRBJ2-1 | 11 | TRBD1 | TRBV4-1 | ASRQTGANEQF
TRBJ1-5 | 13 | . | TRBV28 | ASSLWAGLTQPQH
TRBJ1-5 | 15 | . | TRBV4-1 | ASSQGGGQLGDQPQH
TRBJ1-5 | 12 | . | TRBV5-1 | ASRAGRGGQPQH
TRBJ2-7 | 14 | . | TRBV10-3 | AISEGLAGASYEQY
TRBJ1-4 | 12 | . | TRBV16 | ASSRWTTLEKLF
TRBJ2-1 | 10 | . | TRBV19 | ASSISPNEQF
TRBJ1-1 | 12 | . | TRBV3-1/TRBV3-2 | ASSQEFEWAGAF
TRBJ2-2 | 12 | . | TRBV11-3 | ASSPTGDTGELF
TRBJ2-1 | 11 | . | TRBV11-2 | ASSFGGYNEQF
TRBJ1-5 | 13 | . | TRBV11-2 | ASSPSGTLNQPQH
TRBJ2-2 | 14 | TRBD1 | TRBV7-8 | ASRSYRGRRDGELF
TRBJ1-2 | 13 | . | TRBV14 | ASSQIGQEDYGYT
TRBJ1-2 | 11 | . | TRBV2 | ASRPGPAQGYT
TRBJ1-6 | 12 | TRBD1 | TRBV5-5 | ASSPDRGISPLH
TRBJ2-7 | 13 | . | TRBV5-1 | ASSIGLSASYEQY
TRBJ2-5 | 12 | . | TRBV11-2 | ASSLSTTQETQY
TRBJ2-7 | 12 | TRBD1 | TRBV7-2 | ASSTDRGSYEQY
TRBJ2-6 | 13 | . | TRBV28 | ASKRLSSGANVLT
TRBJ2-3 | 14 | TRBD2 | TRBV11-2 | ASSYPPGGRTDTQY
TRBJ1-3 | 12 | . | TRBV5-1 | ASSLDTLGNTIY